This entry describes one T cell receptor beta chain. The junction and the germline gene differ at one end; a read error may be behind it. Measured with immunoSEQ multiplex PCR; TCRdb has only the in-frame clones, and not every one. This sample has around 340,000 clones; 85% to 95% occur once, and the top ten carry 0.015% to 0.025%. The data originate from a study of shared T cell receptors in the human thymus. This CDR3 contains 14 residues. In germline, CDR1 is LNHDA, CDR2 SQIVND (reference sequence). Sample: thymocytes. The receptor was isolated from a human donor. The chain uses TRBV19 and TRBJ1-1, with unresolved D. The CDR3, as DNA: TGTTCCAGTAGTGCGGGAGAAGGGAACACTGAAGCTTTCTTT. Protein sequence: CSSSAGEGNTEAFF.